Each of the 20 T cell receptor beta chains below was sequenced from the same sample in a study of cytomegalovirus exposure and HLA in healthy donors. The PCR made use of 60 Vbeta and 13 Jbeta primers. Here immunoSEQ multiplex PCR was the method, and the copy in TCRdb shows in-frame clones only, minus some. The table includes about 140,000 clones, roughly 85% detected once. Sequencing was performed on PBMCs. The receptors come from a man in his forties in good health and CMV-seropositive.

The chain is built from TRBV2 and TRBJ2-7, with D perhaps TRBD1 (6 bases). The germline V and J ends were trimmed by 4 bases and 0 bases, with 16 bases remaining between them. The CDR3 is 16 amino acids. From germline, CDR1 is SNHLY and CDR2 FYNNEI. The CDR3 nucleotides are TGTGCCAGCAGTGCGTCACAGGGATTTAGCTCCTACGAGCAGTACTTC. Protein product: CASSASQGFSSYEQYF.

The chain recombines TRBV27 with TRBJ1-4; no clear D. This CDR3 region has 14 residues. The ends were cut back, 8 bases at V and 4 bases at J, with 14 bases in the middle. Looked up from germline, CDR1 is MNHEY and CDR2 is SMNVEV (reference sequence). This CDR3 is CASRGQEINEKLFF. CDR3 bases: TGTGCCAGCCGAGGGCAGGAGATTAATGAAAAACTGTTTTTT.

The chain has TRBV9 and TRBJ1-2, with D possibly TRBD1 on 5 matching bases. CDR3 length equals 14 residues. The germline CDR1 and CDR2 sequences are SGDLS and YYNGEE. V lost 0 bases and J 5 bases, leaving 11 bases between the germline ends. The CDR3 nucleotides are TGTGCCAGCAGCGTAGCTCGGGGGGGTTATGGCTACACCTTC. It yields the protein CASSVARGGYGYTF.

This clone was counted between two and nine times. This rearrangement joins TRBV6-1 to TRBJ2-7; the D gene is possibly TRBD1 (6 bases). Germline V gene sequence: CDR1 MNHNS, CDR2 SASEGT. The CDR3 is 14 amino acids. V was pared by 0 bases and J by 3 bases, with 9 bases between. The CDR3 loop reads CASSEAGQLYEQYF. Here the CDR3 DNA reads TGTGCCAGCAGTGAAGCAGGACAGCTCTACGAGCAGTACTTC.

The genes are TRBV27 and TRBJ2-1; maybe TRBD1 (5 bases). CDR3 length equals 11 residues. Trimming shortened V by 8 bases and J by 9 bases, and 11 bases separated the two germline ends. Looked up from germline, CDR1 is MNHEY and CDR2 is SMNVEV (reference sequence). CDR3 coding DNA: TGTGCCAGCGGGGCAGGTTTTGAGCAGTTCTTC. Translation gives CASGAGFEQFF.

The chain has TRBV9 and TRBJ1-5; perhaps TRBD1 as D (6 bases). The CDR3 covers 16 residues. V was clipped by 0 bases and J by 6 bases, with 16 bases between them. Germline V gene data show CDR1 as SGDLS and CDR2 as YYNGEE. The CDR3 DNA follows: TGTGCCAGCAGCGTAGGGCAGGGGAGAGGTTCTCAGCCCCAGCATTTT. It is translated as CASSVGQGRGSQPQHF.

V usage is TRBV7-9 and J usage is TRBJ2-3, with no clear D. The germline V gene has CDR1 SEHNR and CDR2 FQNEAQ (reference sequence). Deletions cut 2 bases from V and 0 bases from J, with 9 bases between. The CDR3 runs to 15 residues. CDR3 sequence reads: CASSLLRSSTDTQYF. DNA of the CDR3: TGTGCCAGCAGCTTACTGCGGTCTAGCACAGATACGCAGTATTTT.

The chain couples TRBV11-2 to TRBJ2-7; D is possibly TRBD2 (6 bases). The CDR3 loop spans 14 amino acids. The V end was cut by 3 bases, the J end by 6 bases, with 15 bases between. The germline V gene has CDR1 SGHAT and CDR2 FQNNGV. The chain's CDR3 is CASSFERAAGEQYF. CDR3 coding DNA: TGTGCCAGCAGCTTTGAGCGGGCCGCGGGCGAGCAGTACTTC.

V gene TRBV7-2 combines with J gene TRBJ2-7; 14 nucleotides match TRBD2. Germline V gives CDR1 SGHTA, CDR2 FQGNSA. The trim removed 5 bases at V and 4 bases at J, leaving 10 bases unmatched. The length of the CDR3 is 17 residues. CDR3 nucleotide sequence: TGTGCCAGCAGCACTACGCTGACTAGCGGGAGGGCATACGAGCAGTACTTC. Residues: CASSTTLTSGRAYEQYF.

The gene calls are TRBV30 and TRBJ2-4, with 14 bases fitting TRBD2. Germline trimming cut 1 base from V and 0 bases from J; bases unmatched to any gene: 8. Looked up from germline, CDR1 is GTSNPN and CDR2 is SVGIG (reference sequence). This CDR3 spans 19 amino acids. The DNA for the CDR3 is TGTGCCTGGAGTGGGACTGGACTAGCGGGAGGAGGAGCCAAAAACATTCAGTACTTC. Amino acid sequence: CAWSGTGLAGGGAKNIQYF.

The rearrangement joins TRBV7-8 to TRBJ2-6, with 10 bases that match TRBD1. The V segment lost 5 bases and the J segment 3 bases; nucleotides outside the gene matches: 16. The CDR3 has 20 amino acids. Germline V gene sequence: CDR1 SGHVS, CDR2 FQNEAQ. The CDR3 sequence is CASSPRGPGQGRSGANVLTF. CDR3 DNA sequence: TGTGCCAGCAGCCCCAGGGGGCCGGGACAGGGGCGCAGTGGGGCCAACGTCCTGACTTTC.

The rearrangement links TRBV19 to TRBJ2-2; TRBD2 matches 11 bases. This CDR3 has 16 residues. V was pared by 6 bases and J by 6 bases, with 9 bases of the junction left unmatched. The germline V gene has CDR1 LNHDA and CDR2 SQIVND (reference sequence). The CDR3 reads CASSFLSGRAAGELFF. In DNA form, the CDR3 reads TGTGCCAGTAGCTTCCTTAGCGGGAGGGCCGCCGGGGAGCTGTTTTTT.

The chain has TRBV9 and TRBJ2-6; D is unresolved. CDR1 and CDR2 from the germline V gene are SGDLS and YYNGEE. The CDR3 runs 16 residues. Trimming shortened V by 1 base and J by 4 bases, and 12 bases separated the two germline ends. Written as DNA, the CDR3 is TGTGCCAGCAGCGTAACCTACCGGAGAGGGGCCAACGTCCTGACTTTC. Its protein product is CASSVTYRRGANVLTF.

This chain connects TRBV5-8 to TRBJ2-3, with TRBD2 matching 8 bases. CDR1 is SGHTS and CDR2 is YDEGEE in the germline V gene. The V and J ends lost 1 base and 1 base, in that order; junction bases with no gene match: 5. This CDR3 is 16 amino acids long. This CDR3 is CASSLSGRAGTDTQYF. CDR3 coding DNA: TGTGCCAGCAGCTTGTCCGGGAGGGCGGGCACAGATACGCAGTATTTT.

The CDR3 region has the DNA TGTGCCAGCAGGCCCGAGGGACAGGGGGAGGTCACCGGGGAGCTGTTTTTT. Translation: CASRPEGQGEVTGELFF. V and J are TRBV28 and TRBJ2-2, with 11 nucleotides matching TRBD1. The V segment lost 6 bases and the J segment 4 bases; nucleotides outside the gene matches: 10. This CDR3 has 17 residues. Germline V gives CDR1 MDHEN, CDR2 SYDVKM. Full variable domain (outside the CDR3, taken from reference TRBV28 and TRBJ2-2): DVKVTQSSRYLVKRTGEKVFLECVQDMDHENMFWYRQDPGLGLRLIYFSYDVKMKEKGDIPEGYSVSREKKERFSLILESASTNQTSMYLCASRPEGQGEVTGELFFGEGSRLTVL.

This clone has a single count. The genes are TRBV5-1 and TRBJ2-3; 14 bases match TRBD2. The CDR3 has 18 amino acids. With 4 bases clipped from V and 5 bases from J, the junction kept 12 bases outside the gene matches. Germline V lookup: CDR1 SGHRS, CDR2 YFSETQ. The CDR3 bases are TGCGCCAGCAGCGGGGGACTAGCGGGAGCCGGGCCAGGAGATACGCAGTATTTT. This gives the protein CASSGGLAGAGPGDTQYF.

The chain is built from TRBV2 and TRBJ1-2, with D unresolved. The germline V gene has CDR1 SNHLY and CDR2 FYNNEI. The ends were cut back, 2 bases at V and 2 bases at J, with 9 bases in the middle. The CDR3 runs 14 residues. CDR3 DNA: TGTGCCAGCAGTGAAAGCGCCTCAAACTATGGCTACACCTTC. Translating it yields CASSESASNYGYTF.

The V gene is TRBV11-3, the J gene TRBJ2-2; 10 bases map to TRBD2. This CDR3 region has 17 residues. After removal of 5 bases from V and 1 base from J, the junction contained 7 bases not matched to a gene. Looked up from germline, CDR1 is SGHNT and CDR2 is YENEEA. CDR3: CASSPGLAVKNTGELFF. In DNA form, the CDR3 reads TGTGCCAGCAGCCCAGGACTAGCGGTTAAGAACACCGGGGAGCTGTTTTTT.

This clone was detected only once. This chain joins TRBV4-2 and TRBJ2-3; weak D call: TRBD2 (6 bases). Germline V CDR1 and CDR2: LGHNA, YNFKEQ. Trimming shortened V by 6 bases and J by 0 bases, and 13 bases separated the two germline ends. This CDR3 comprises 15 residues. The CDR3 DNA sequence: TGTGCCAGCAGTCATCATAGCGGAAGCACAGATACGCAGTATTTT. Translated: CASSHHSGSTDTQYF.

This clone appeared a single time. This sequence joins TRBV12-5 and TRBJ2-3; perhaps TRBD1 as D (5 bases). The CDR3 contains 14 residues. V dropped 6 bases and J dropped 2 bases, with 12 bases sitting between them. The V gene's germline CDR1 is LGHNT and CDR2 FRNRAP. The CDR3: CASGKGPNTDTQYF. The DNA for the CDR3 is TGTGCTAGTGGGAAGGGGCCCAACACAGATACGCAGTATTTT.